The present T cell receptor (beta chain) was sequenced within a study of blood T cells in healthy people across ages. This clonotype came up a few times. The antigen is not known. Study results and limitations: It was the long-lived donors that had more naive CD4+ cells and higher diversity than aged donors.

PCR was performed a second time for about 7 to 11 cycles using a sample-barcoded 5' primer and a J-beta primer mix. Every individual sample yielded 2.5 million or more paired-end reads (each containing CDR3). TCRdb called the 5' RACE reads again in MiXCR, with one record for every CDR3 protein. The data hold roughly 1.9 million distinct CDR3 sequences, with about two fifths observed a single time. The V and J ends lost 2 bases and 0 bases, in that order; junction bases with no gene match: 13. The CDR3 runs to 18 residues. Germline V gene lookup returns CDR1 MNHEY and CDR2 SVGAGI. The J gene is TRBJ2-7, the V gene TRBV6-5, with 7 bases lining up with TRBD1. The clonotype was recovered from a human donor in good health. Sample: blood. The CDR3 nucleotides read TGTGCCAGCAGTTACCCCCGGGACAGACATTTAATCTCCTACGAGCAGTACTTC. Amino acid sequence: CASSYPRDRHLISYEQYF.